One T cell receptor (beta chain) is described in this entry. Clones were sequenced by immunoSEQ multiplex PCR, and TCRdb holds only the in-frame ones, with some missing. The table shows 120,000 to 150,000 clones, with 80% to 85% occurring only once. This sample stems from a study of blood T cell repertoires in COVID-19. The CDR3 length is 13 residues. Trimming took off 2 bases at V and 5 bases at J, with 6 bases between the two ends. CDR1 SGHTA and CDR2 FQGNSA come from the germline V gene. This chain joins TRBV7-2 and TRBJ1-4; unclear D gene. Material for sequencing was peripheral blood. This sequence was found in a woman older than 75 with acute or convalescent COVID-19. CDR3 bases: TGTGCCAGCAGCTTAAACCTAAATGAAAAACTGTTTTTT. This encodes CASSLNLNEKLFF.